The 23 T cell receptor beta chains below all came from one sample that was sequenced in a study of blood T cell repertoires in COVID-19. Here immunoSEQ multiplex PCR was the method, and the copy in TCRdb shows in-frame clones only, minus some. The table records approximately 70,000 clones, roughly 90% of them present only once. Source material: peripheral blood. The receptors come from a human donor in a cohort sampled during active COVID-19.

The chain joins TRBV7-6 to TRBJ1-5; 9 nucleotides agree with TRBD1. With 1 base clipped from V and 7 bases from J, the junction kept 8 bases outside the gene matches. CDR1 is SGHVS and CDR2 is FNYEAQ in the germline V gene. This CDR3 region has 16 residues. The CDR3 DNA sequence: TGTGCCAGCAGCTTAGGTATCAGGACAGGGGAACAGCCCCAGCATTTT. This codes for CASSLGIRTGEQPQHF.

The chain is built from TRBV3-1 (or the pseudogene TRBV3-2) and TRBJ2-2; the match to TRBD1 covers 9 bases. The CDR3 is 20 amino acids. CDR1 and CDR2 (germline): LGHDT, YNNKEL (reference sequence). V shed 0 bases and J 8 bases; nucleotides not matched to a gene: 19. The CDR3 DNA reads as TGTGCCAGCAGCCAAGAGCGTGTGGGACAGGGAACGAACTGGGTGGGGGAGCTGTTTTTT. It is translated as CASSQERVGQGTNWVGELFF.

The chain recombines TRBV30 with TRBJ2-5; D is unclear. V was shortened by 0 bases and J by 6 bases, with 5 bases between the two germline ends. The CDR3 spans 11 residues. CDR1 is GTSNPN and CDR2 is SVGIG in the germline V gene (reference sequence). The CDR3 loop is CAWSVLQTQYF. As DNA, the CDR3 is TGTGCCTGGAGTGTACTTCAGACCCAGTACTTC.

This sequence joins TRBV6-5 and TRBJ2-3, with D unclear. The germline gives CDR1 MNHEY, CDR2 SVGAGI. The length of the CDR3 is 13 residues. V gave up 2 bases and J gave up 3 bases, with 6 bases separating them. The CDR3 region has the DNA TGTGCCAGCAGTTACATTAATACAGATACGCAGTATTTT. As protein: CASSYINTDTQYF.

The chain uses TRBV5-8 and TRBJ2-5; D gene ambiguous. Germline V gene data show CDR1 as SGHTS and CDR2 as YDEGEE. The length of the CDR3 is 14 residues. V was clipped by 2 bases and J by 5 bases, with 13 bases between them. The CDR3 coding sequence is TGTGCCAGCAGCTTAACCCCCACCCGGGAGACCCAGTACTTC. Encoded protein: CASSLTPTRETQYF.

This chain links TRBV6-4 with TRBJ2-2; TRBD2 matches at 7 bases. Germline CDR1 MRHNA, CDR2 SNTAGT. V lost 4 bases, J lost 1 base, and 6 bases stayed unmatched. This CDR3 is 16 amino acids long. CDR3 bases: TGTGCCAGCAGTGCAATAGCGGGTTTGAACACCGGGGAGCTGTTTTTT. It yields the protein CASSAIAGLNTGELFF.

CDR3 region: CASSIGRAQGQPQHF. In DNA, the CDR3 is TGTGCCAGTAGTATAGGTAGGGCACAGGGTCAGCCCCAGCATTTT. The rearrangement joins TRBV19 to TRBJ1-5, with D tentatively TRBD1 (6 bases). The CDR3 contains 15 residues. Trimming pared 1 base from V and 6 bases from J, leaving 13 bases between. Germline V gene lookup returns CDR1 LNHDA and CDR2 SQIVND (reference sequence).

The CDR3 spells CATSWGGRGTDTQYF. The CDR3 coding sequence is TGTGCTACTTCCTGGGGGGGCCGGGGCACAGATACGCAGTATTTT. This rearrangement joins TRBV12-5 to TRBJ2-3; TRBD2 is a possible D gene (7 bases). The germline V gene has CDR1 LGHNT and CDR2 FRNRAP. Trimming pared 10 bases from V and 1 base from J, leaving 18 bases between. The CDR3 is 15 residues long.

The rearrangement uses TRBV29-1 and TRBJ2-5; 7 bases fit TRBD1. V lost 4 bases, J lost 5 bases, and 4 bases stayed unmatched. This CDR3 spans 12 amino acids. The germline V gene has CDR1 SQVTM and CDR2 ANQGSEA. The CDR3 reads CSVGQGSETQYF. DNA of the CDR3: TGCAGCGTTGGACAGGGCAGTGAGACCCAGTACTTC.

For the CDR3, the DNA is TGTGCCAGCAGTCCCCCGGGACAGGGAGTGGGCACTGAAGCTTTCTTT. The encoded protein is CASSPPGQGVGTEAFF. This sequence joins TRBV28 and TRBJ1-1; 9 bases agree with TRBD1. Trimming cost V 5 bases and J 4 bases; bases outside gene matches: 11. CDR1 and CDR2 from the germline V gene are MDHEN and SYDVKM. The CDR3 length is 16 residues.

This clone was observed a handful of times. V is TRBV2 and J is TRBJ1-2, with D possibly TRBD1 on 5 matching bases. V was cut by 8 bases and J by 4 bases, with 20 bases left in between. The CDR3 has 15 amino acids. Germline-derived CDR1 and CDR2 are SNHLY and FYNNEI. CDR3 DNA: TGTGCCAGCCCTCCTCAACGCGGGGGGGGCTATGGCTACACCTTC. This gives the protein CASPPQRGGGYGYTF.

CDR3 DNA sequence: TGTGCCACCAGTGATTTAGGGCTAGCGGGTTCCTACAATGAGCAGTTCTTC. Its translation: CATSDLGLAGSYNEQFF. The chain links TRBV24-1 to TRBJ2-1, with 8 bases lining up with TRBD2. CDR3 length: 17 residues. Germline loops: CDR1 KGHDR, CDR2 SFDVKD. V trimming: 1 base; J trimming: 1 base; junction bases outside the gene matches: 5.

The V call is TRBV10-3, the J call TRBJ1-2; tentatively, D is TRBD1 (6 bases). This CDR3 has 16 residues. Trimming shortened V by 2 bases and J by 8 bases, and 21 bases separated the two germline ends. CDR1 ENHRY and CDR2 SYGVKD come from the germline V gene. The CDR3: CAISEGQKRRGGGYTF. In DNA, the CDR3 is TGTGCCATCAGTGAGGGACAGAAGAGAAGGGGCGGGGGCTACACCTTC.

The chain combines TRBV6-5 with TRBJ2-2; D possibly corresponds to TRBD1 (6 bases). The V gene's germline CDR1 is MNHEY and CDR2 SVGAGI. Deletions cut 5 bases from V and 2 bases from J, with 12 bases between. This CDR3 contains 15 residues. CDR3 sequence reads: CASSPRTVNTGELFF. CDR3 in DNA: TGTGCCAGCAGTCCCCGGACAGTAAACACCGGGGAGCTGTTTTTT.

This chain links TRBV7-8 with TRBJ1-1; a weak D match, TRBD1 (6 bases). The germline CDR1 and CDR2 sequences are SGHVS and FQNEAQ. This CDR3 is built from 17 residues. The V and J ends lost 1 base and 0 bases respectively, with 15 bases between them. CDR3 loop: CASSLVGQFYMNTEAFF. CDR3 in DNA: TGTGCCAGCAGCTTAGTTGGACAGTTTTACATGAACACTGAAGCTTTCTTT.

The chain carries TRBV28 and TRBJ2-1; 11 nucleotides align to TRBD2. Trimming removed 5 bases from V and 3 bases from J; junction bases left unmatched: 9. CDR1 is MDHEN and CDR2 is SYDVKM in the germline V gene. The CDR3 contains 17 residues. The CDR3 DNA sequence: TGTGCCAGCAGTCCACCACTAGCGGGAGTGGGCTACAATGAGCAGTTCTTC. It is translated as CASSPPLAGVGYNEQFF.

This chain uses TRBV4-3 with TRBJ1-5; 8 bases agree with TRBD1. CDR1 and CDR2 from the germline V gene are LGHNA and YSLEER. The J segment lost 7 bases and the V segment lost 4 bases, leaving 9 bases of the junction unmatched. The CDR3 has 15 amino acids. The CDR3 loop is CASSRRTGPDQPQHF. In DNA form, the CDR3 reads TGCGCCAGCAGCCGAAGGACAGGGCCGGACCAGCCCCAGCATTTT.

The chain has TRBV9 and TRBJ1-1, with unresolved D. CDR3 size: 14 residues. CDR1 and CDR2 from the germline V gene are SGDLS and YYNGEE. Trimming removed 0 bases from V and 5 bases from J, with 11 bases in between. CDR3 nucleotide sequence: TGTGCCAGCAGCGTAGTTCCGGGTGGAACTGAAGCTTTCTTT. Its protein is CASSVVPGGTEAFF.

The chain uses TRBV18 and TRBJ2-1, with TRBD1 identical over 8 bases. Germline V gives CDR1 KGHSH, CDR2 LQKENI. After removal of 3 bases from V and 8 bases from J, the junction contained 15 bases not matched to a gene. This CDR3 region has 17 residues. CDR3 sequence reads: CASSPRGRTGSLDEQFF. The CDR3 DNA follows: TGTGCCAGCTCACCGCGCGGCCGGACAGGGTCCTTGGATGAGCAGTTCTTC. The full variable domain, in which reference TRBV18 and TRBJ2-1 provide the parts outside the CDR3, is NAGVMQNPRHLVRRRGQEARLRCSPMKGHSHVYWYRQLPEEGLKFMVYLQKENIIDESGMPKERFSAEFPKEGPSILRIQQVVRGDSAAYFCASSPRGRTGSLDEQFFGPGTRLTVL.

V is TRBV10-3 and J is TRBJ2-7; the D gene is possibly TRBD1 (6 bases). V lost 7 bases, J lost 0 bases, and 13 bases lay in between. The CDR3 length is 14 residues. The germline V gene has CDR1 ENHRY and CDR2 SYGVKD. CDR3 loop: CAIKQGTSSYEQYF. CDR3 coding DNA: TGTGCCATCAAACAGGGTACGAGCTCCTACGAGCAGTACTTC.

The rearrangement joins TRBV18 to TRBJ1-1; no clear D. With 3 bases removed from V and 4 bases from J, the gap between germline ends came to 9 bases. The CDR3 length is 13 residues. Germline V gene data show CDR1 as KGHSH and CDR2 as LQKENI. Written as DNA, the CDR3 is TGTGCCAGCTCACCGGCAGGTTCCACTGAAGCTTTCTTT. It specifies CASSPAGSTEAFF.

The V and J genes are TRBV9 and TRBJ1-3, with TRBD1 identical over 10 bases. The V and J ends lost 2 bases and 7 bases, in that order; junction bases with no gene match: 6. The CDR3 spans 15 residues. Germline V gene sequence: CDR1 SGDLS, CDR2 YYNGEE. CDR3 in amino acids: CASSVSGQGLNTIYF. CDR3 nucleotides: TGTGCCAGCAGCGTTTCGGGACAGGGGCTCAACACCATATATTTT.

The chain combines TRBV28 with TRBJ2-7, with TRBD1 matching over 9 bases. Germline lookup yields CDR1 MDHEN and CDR2 SYDVKM. V lost 5 bases and J lost 4; bases outside the gene matches: 3. The CDR3 length is 13 residues. CDR3 protein: CASSRGTGYEQYF. CDR3 DNA: TGTGCCAGCAGTCGCGGGACAGGGTACGAGCAGTACTTC.